This T cell receptor (beta chain) is drawn from a study of cytomegalovirus exposure and HLA in healthy donors. Study results and limitations: Later on, a genetic analysis was performed. It linked a missense variant in DCLRE1C with V- and J-gene trimming of TCR beta.

In regard to this clone: Its antigen is not identified.

PCR employed 60 Vbeta and 13 Jbeta primers. The assay was immunoSEQ multiplex PCR, and TCRdb's table has in-frame clones only and misses some. This repertoire shows 100,000 or so clones, roughly 75% found once; its top ten account for more than 4.5%. The source material was PBMCs. This receptor was obtained from a woman aged 18 to 35 in good health and CMV-seropositive.

In DNA form, the CDR3 reads TGTGCCAGCAGCCTACCACGGGCTAGCGGGGTTTCCTACGAGCAGTACTTC. Encoded protein: CASSLPRASGVSYEQYF. The V and J genes are TRBV28 and TRBJ2-7; TRBD2 matches at 9 bases. J gave up 1 base and V 6 bases, and 13 bases lay outside the gene matches. This CDR3 is 17 amino acids long. Germline loops: CDR1 MDHEN, CDR2 SYDVKM.